Each of the 31 T cell receptor beta chains below was sequenced from the same sample in a study of shared clonotypes between healthy human individuals. Method: immunoSEQ multiplex PCR; TCRdb's copy keeps in-frame clones and lacks some. The sample yields 2 million to 2.5 million clones, 80% to 95% seen once. Sequenced material: naive CD4+ T cells from PBMCs. Subset indicated: CD45RA+ positively selected. The receptors derive from a man between 18 and 29 years old in good health. Some clones in this sample may be carry-over from other donors' samples.

V gene TRBV13 combines with J gene TRBJ2-7; D unresolved. The length of the CDR3 is 14 residues. Trimming stripped 5 bases from V and 2 bases from J, with 13 bases between. Germline CDR1 is PRHDT and CDR2 is FYEKMQ (reference sequence). The CDR3 sequence is CASSIRPETYEQYF. DNA for the CDR3: TGTGCCAGCAGCATTAGACCAGAAACCTACGAGCAGTACTTC.

The V gene is TRBV5-1, the J gene TRBJ1-1; D might be TRBD1 (5 bases). With 2 bases removed from V and 6 bases from J, the gap between germline ends came to 17 bases. Germline V lookup: CDR1 SGHRS, CDR2 YFSETQ. This CDR3 is 15 amino acids long. The CDR3 sequence: CASSFQAAGLAEAFF. The CDR3 DNA is TGCGCCAGCAGCTTCCAAGCGGCAGGGTTGGCTGAAGCTTTCTTT.

This clone was detected a few times. The chain combines TRBV6-5 with TRBJ1-2; D not resolved. The germline V and J ends were trimmed by 6 bases and 1 base, with 3 bases remaining between them. The length of the CDR3 is 11 residues. From germline, CDR1 is MNHEY and CDR2 SVGAGI. The CDR3 bases are TGTGCCAGCAGGGATAACTATGGCTACACCTTC. Protein sequence: CASRDNYGYTF.

The rearrangement joins TRBV28 to TRBJ1-1; 8 nucleotides agree with TRBD1. CDR1 and CDR2 from the germline V gene are MDHEN and SYDVKM. The CDR3 has 13 amino acids. V lost 3 bases, J lost 11 bases, and 8 bases stayed unmatched. CDR3 sequence reads: CASSFGTGRLAFF. DNA of the CDR3: TGTGCCAGCAGTTTCGGGACAGGCCGATTGGCTTTCTTT.

This clone was seen once. The chain is built from TRBV28 and TRBJ2-5; possibly TRBD2 for D (7 bases). The CDR3 totals 16 residues. Germline CDR1 MDHEN, CDR2 SYDVKM. With 6 bases removed from V and 7 bases from J, the gap between germline ends came to 24 bases. CDR3 nucleotides: TGTGCCAGCAGACCGACGTGGGGGGGCCCGGAGGGGACCCAGTACTTC. This translates into CASRPTWGGPEGTQYF.

The chain uses TRBV6-5 and TRBJ1-2; D unclear. The germline V gene encodes CDR1 MNHEY and CDR2 SVGAGI. The CDR3 covers 14 residues. V was trimmed by 0 bases and J by 8 bases, leaving 13 bases between them. CDR3 in amino acids: CASSYSSKIEGYTF. In DNA, the CDR3 is TGTGCCAGCAGTTACTCGAGCAAAATAGAAGGCTACACCTTC.

The chain uses TRBV28 and TRBJ1-3; 8 bases line up with TRBD1. J lost 0 bases, V lost 5 bases, and 9 bases had no gene match. Per the germline V gene, CDR1 is MDHEN and CDR2 is SYDVKM. The CDR3 is 17 amino acids. In DNA, the CDR3 is TGTGCCAGCAGTCAATGGACAGGGCGAGACTCTGGAAACACCATATATTTT. Translated: CASSQWTGRDSGNTIYF.

The genes are TRBV7-3 and TRBJ2-2, with 9 bases identical to TRBD1. The V gene end was trimmed by 5 bases and the J gene end by 4 bases; junction bases not matched to a gene: 8. CDR3 size: 16 residues. The germline V gene encodes CDR1 SGHTA and CDR2 FQGTGA. DNA for the CDR3: TGTGCCAGCAGCCAAATGGGACAGGGATCCACCGGGGAGCTGTTTTTT. Translation: CASSQMGQGSTGELFF.

This clone was recorded only once. The rearrangement joins TRBV5-1 to TRBJ2-7; no reliable D call. Germline V gene data show CDR1 as SGHRS and CDR2 as YFSETQ. The V end lost 2 bases, the J end lost 0 bases, and 12 bases lay between the germline ends. This CDR3 has 15 amino acids. The DNA for the CDR3 is TGCGCCAGCAGCTTTTCTTCGAGTTACTCCTACGAGCAGTACTTC. This sequence encodes CASSFSSSYSYEQYF.

J is TRBJ2-5 and V is TRBV5-4; a possible D gene is TRBD2 (5 bases). CDR1 and CDR2 from the germline V gene are SGHNT and YYREEE (reference sequence). The CDR3 is 13 amino acids. V was pared by 0 bases and J by 4 bases, with 7 bases between. The CDR3 sequence is CASSLVEGETQYF. In DNA form, the CDR3 reads TGTGCCAGCAGCTTGGTCGAGGGAGAGACCCAGTACTTC.

The sample holds a few counts of this clone. The rearrangement uses TRBV30 and TRBJ1-5; perhaps TRBD1 as D (5 bases). Germline V gives CDR1 GTSNPN, CDR2 SVGIG (reference sequence). The CDR3 totals 15 residues. V lost 2 bases to trimming and J lost 7 bases, with 18 bases between them. In DNA form, the CDR3 reads TGTGCCTGGAGTCCGGGATGGCAGGGAAGCCAGCCCCAGCATTTT. This encodes CAWSPGWQGSQPQHF.

The chain couples TRBV18 to TRBJ2-2; TRBD1 agrees at 9 bases. The ends lost 4 bases at V and 2 bases at J; junction bases unmatched: 14. The germline CDR1 and CDR2 sequences are KGHSH and LQKENI. This CDR3 is 19 amino acids long. The chain's CDR3 is CASSRRTGVAELNTGELFF. DNA of the CDR3: TGTGCCAGCTCACGGCGGACAGGGGTTGCCGAACTTAACACCGGGGAGCTGTTTTTT.

The CDR3 DNA reads as TGTGCCAGCAGTTTCCCAGGCACCTACGAGCAGTACTTC. This sequence encodes CASSFPGTYEQYF. The V gene is TRBV27, the J gene TRBJ2-7; D call uncertain. Germline loops: CDR1 MNHEY, CDR2 SMNVEV (reference sequence). The V end was cut by 3 bases, the J end by 2 bases, with 8 bases between. This CDR3 has 13 amino acids.

The rearrangement uses TRBV29-1 and TRBJ1-2; D gene unclear. The CDR3 is 13 residues long. Germline loops: CDR1 SQVTM, CDR2 ANQGSEA. The ends were cut back, 4 bases at V and 7 bases at J, with 16 bases in the middle. The CDR3 reads CSVAGLLRGGYTF. The CDR3 DNA reads as TGCAGCGTTGCTGGGCTGCTCCGGGGTGGCTACACCTTC.

As concerns this clone: The sample contains more than one DNA sequence encoding this CDR3. The chain is built from TRBV11-3 and TRBJ2-2; possibly TRBD1 or TRBD2 for D (5 bases each). V lost 3 bases and J 6 bases, leaving 8 bases between the germline ends. Germline assignment: CDR1 SGHNT and CDR2 YENEEA. The CDR3 totals 13 residues. CDR3 amino acids: CASSLGRSGELFF. The CDR3, as DNA: TGTGCCAGCAGCTTGGGACGGTCCGGGGAGCTGTTTTTT.

The J gene is TRBJ2-7, the V gene TRBV12-5; 12 bases line up with TRBD1. Trimming cost V 6 bases and J 3 bases; bases outside gene matches: 3. Germline assignment: CDR1 LGHNT and CDR2 FRNRAP. The length of the CDR3 is 14 residues. The CDR3 sequence: CASGGTGGIYEQYF. CDR3 bases: TGTGCTAGTGGGGGGACAGGGGGCATCTACGAGCAGTACTTC.

As for this clone: The same CDR3 is also encoded by other DNA sequences in this sample. The chain employs TRBV28 and TRBJ2-7, with 9 bases aligning to TRBD1. With 6 bases clipped from V and 4 bases from J, the junction kept 10 bases outside the gene matches. CDR1 MDHEN and CDR2 SYDVKM come from the germline V gene. The CDR3 covers 15 residues. For the CDR3, the DNA is TGTGCCAGCAGCCCCTCCCCACAGGGGGCTTACGAGCAGTACTTC. This codes for CASSPSPQGAYEQYF.

The rearrangement links TRBV19 to TRBJ2-6; D is possibly TRBD1 (5 bases). Trimming left V 7 bases short and J 0 bases short, with 13 bases between. The CDR3 consists of 16 residues. Per germline, CDR1 LNHDA and CDR2 SQIVND (reference sequence). CDR3 DNA: TGTGCCAGTAACGTCAGGGTAGGCTCTGGGGCCAACGTCCTGACTTTC. It yields the protein CASNVRVGSGANVLTF.

This clone was counted between two and nine times. The gene calls are TRBV5-1 and TRBJ1-1; weak D call: TRBD1 (5 bases). Trimming cost V 2 bases and J 4 bases, with 12 bases left between them. The length of the CDR3 is 14 residues. Looked up from germline, CDR1 is SGHRS and CDR2 is YFSETQ. The CDR3 protein is CASSFAGTGTEAFF. DNA for the CDR3: TGCGCCAGCAGCTTTGCAGGGACGGGCACTGAAGCTTTCTTT.

The chain carries TRBV20-1 and TRBJ1-2; the D is unclear. V was shortened by 7 bases and J by 3 bases, with 9 bases between the two germline ends. This CDR3 is 11 amino acids long. Germline CDR1 DFQATT, CDR2 SNEGSKA (reference sequence). DNA for the CDR3: TGCAGTGGGGCGAGAGACTATGGCTACACCTTC. It is translated as CSGARDYGYTF.

The count of this clone is one. CDR3 DNA: TGTGCCAGCAGCTTGAGGTCGGTTAATCAGCCCCAGCATTTT. This encodes CASSLRSVNQPQHF. The chain employs TRBV5-5 and TRBJ1-5; D is unresolved. Trimming removed 1 base at V and 4 bases at J, with 9 bases between. Germline V gene lookup returns CDR1 SGHKS and CDR2 YYEKEE (reference sequence). This CDR3 comprises 14 residues.

This clone appeared a single time. The chain carries TRBV5-6 and TRBJ2-3; 8 nucleotides agree with TRBD2. The trim removed 0 bases at V and 2 bases at J, leaving 2 bases unmatched. The CDR3 runs 15 residues. Germline V gene sequence: CDR1 SGHDT, CDR2 YYEEEE. In nucleotides, the CDR3 is TGTGCCAGCAGCTTGGAAGCGGGAGACACAGATACGCAGTATTTT. Protein product: CASSLEAGDTDTQYF.

The V call is TRBV5-1, the J call TRBJ1-2; 7 bases are shared with TRBD1. V trimming: 0 bases; J trimming: 5 bases; junction bases outside the gene matches: 4. CDR3 length equals 14 residues. CDR1 SGHRS and CDR2 YFSETQ come from the germline V gene. CDR3 DNA sequence: TGCGCCAGCAGCTTGGACAGGGGTTGGTATGGCTACACCTTC. It is translated as CASSLDRGWYGYTF.

V usage is TRBV11-2 and J usage is TRBJ2-7; D may be TRBD2 (6 bases). The germline V gene encodes CDR1 SGHAT and CDR2 FQNNGV. Trimming shortened V by 1 base and J by 2 bases, and 12 bases separated the two germline ends. There are 15 residues in the CDR3. The CDR3 here is CASSLVGGAAYEQYF. The CDR3 DNA sequence: TGTGCCAGCAGCTTAGTGGGAGGAGCGGCCTACGAGCAGTACTTC. Full variable domain (remainder filled in from reference TRBV11-2 and TRBJ2-7): EAGVAQSPRYKIIEKRQSVAFWCNPISGHATLYWYQQILGQGPKLLIQFQNNGVVDDSQLPKDRFSAERLKGVDSTLKIQPAKLEDSAVYLCASSLVGGAAYEQYFGPGTRLTVT.

This chain uses TRBV6-5 with TRBJ2-1; a possible D gene is TRBD1 (6 bases). V dropped 5 bases and J dropped 0 bases, with 8 bases sitting between them. This CDR3 has 14 residues. Germline CDR1 reads MNHEY; CDR2 reads SVGAGI. The CDR3 loop reads CASSRTASYNEQFF. Written as DNA, the CDR3 is TGTGCCAGCAGTCGGACAGCCTCCTACAATGAGCAGTTCTTC.

This clone was detected only once. The rearrangement uses TRBV9 and TRBJ2-4; a weak D match, TRBD1 (6 bases). Per the germline V gene, CDR1 is SGDLS and CDR2 is YYNGEE. The CDR3 is 15 residues long. The germline V and J ends were trimmed by 4 bases and 0 bases, with 11 bases remaining between them. The CDR3: CASSSGTLAKNIQYF. In DNA form, the CDR3 reads TGTGCCAGCAGCTCGGGGACACTAGCCAAAAACATTCAGTACTTC.

This chain uses TRBV25-1 with TRBJ2-5; perhaps TRBD2 as D (6 bases). V lost 7 bases and J lost 9, with 12 bases in between. The CDR3 spans 11 residues. The V gene's germline CDR1 is MGHDK and CDR2 SYGVNS. CDR3 bases: TGTGCCAGCAATGGAGCGGGTCCCCAGTACTTC. Amino acid sequence: CASNGAGPQYF. The full variable domain, completed using reference TRBV25-1 and TRBJ2-5, is EADIYQTPRYLVIGTGKKITLECSQTMGHDKMYWYQQDPGMELHLIHYSYGVNSTEKGDLSSESTVSRIRTEHFPLTLESARPSHTSQYLCASNGAGPQYFGPGTRLLVL.

The chain carries TRBV7-2 and TRBJ2-1; 7 nucleotides agree with TRBD2. The CDR3 is 15 amino acids. V lost 7 bases and J lost 1; bases outside the gene matches: 7. Germline-derived CDR1 and CDR2 are SGHTA and FQGNSA. CDR3 sequence: CASTPTSNSYNEQFF. CDR3 bases: TGTGCCAGCACCCCGACTAGCAATTCCTACAATGAGCAGTTCTTC.

V and J are TRBV19 and TRBJ2-1; no firm D call. Per the germline V gene, CDR1 is LNHDA and CDR2 is SQIVND (reference sequence). The V end lost 6 bases, the J end lost 8 bases, and 11 bases lay between the germline ends. The length of the CDR3 is 12 residues. This CDR3 is CASRTYGDEQFF. The CDR3 nucleotides are TGTGCCAGTAGGACCTACGGAGATGAGCAGTTCTTC.

V usage is TRBV19 and J usage is TRBJ2-2; maybe TRBD2 (5 bases). V was pared by 4 bases and J by 1 base, with 7 bases between. The CDR3 contains 14 residues. Germline V gene sequence: CDR1 LNHDA, CDR2 SQIVND (reference sequence). CDR3 DNA: TGTGCCAGTAGTACAACTAGGAACACCGGGGAGCTGTTTTTT. It translates to CASSTTRNTGELFF.

The chain combines TRBV19 with TRBJ2-1; tentatively, D is TRBD2 (6 bases). The CDR3 contains 13 residues. Trimming stripped 4 bases from V and 4 bases from J, with 8 bases between. Germline CDR1 and CDR2: LNHDA and SQIVND (reference sequence). The CDR3 bases are TGTGCCAGTAGTACTAGCGTGTACAATGAGCAGTTCTTC. This sequence encodes CASSTSVYNEQFF.